This T cell receptor (beta chain) was sequenced in a study of cytomegalovirus exposure and HLA in healthy donors. The CDR3 has 14 amino acids. CDR1 and CDR2 from the germline V gene are SGHRS and YFSETQ. Study observations and caveats: In vitro assays verified that three CMV-associated chains recognized CMV antigens specifically. The study reported that TCR beta sequences accurately predicted HLA-A and HLA-B alleles in most subjects.

Notes on this clone: The antigen is undetermined. The junction and the germline gene differ at one end; a read error may be behind it.

A multiplex PCR was run with 60 Vbeta primers and 13 Jbeta primers. Profiling relied on immunoSEQ multiplex PCR, and the TCRdb table lists in-frame clones only, not all of them. Among roughly 120,000 clones listed, around 69% were seen once. The sequence derives from a man in his forties or fifties in good health and CMV-seropositive. Sequenced sample: PBMCs. The chain is built from TRBV5-1 and TRBJ1-5; D gene uncertain. CDR3 bases: TGCGCCAGCAGCTTGGAAGGTAGCGATCAGCCCCAGCATTTT. Encoded protein: CASSLEGSDQPQHF.